This T cell receptor (beta chain) was retrieved from a study of radiation and T cells in renal cell carcinoma. The study, taken as a whole, reports: In nephrectomy-only tumors, top 100 clonotypes averaged roughly 43%, versus around 50% irradiated. No pretreatment tumor biopsies were available for baseline clonotypes.

This clone has a single count. Its antigen remains unknown. Germline V lookup: CDR1 MNHNY, CDR2 SVGAGI (reference sequence). Trimming took 2 bases from V and 3 from J, leaving 5 bases between them. CDR3 length: 12 amino acids. Sequencing was performed with immunoSEQ multiplex PCR; in TCRdb, only in-frame clones are kept and a portion is missing. The table lists about 22,000 clones, 45% to 50% of them singletons. Sample treatment: 15 Gy SBRT to primary tumor, nephrectomy 4 weeks later. The V call is TRBV6-6, the J call TRBJ2-7; D ambiguous. The receptor comes from a woman aged 45 to 65 with renal cell carcinoma. Specimen: tumor tissue, collected from a patient whose treatment included radiotherapy and nephrectomy. CDR3 protein: CASSYDNYEQYF. As DNA, the CDR3 is TGTGCCAGCAGTTACGACAACTACGAGCAGTACTTC.